Presented here are 26 T cell receptor beta chains from one specimen sequenced in a study of CD8+ T cells in alopecia areata. Reverse transcription of extracted RNA yielded cDNA, which provided the sequencing template. Assay: immunoSEQ multiplex PCR; the TCRdb copy retains only in-frame clones and omits some. The sample yields under 350,000 clones, without any singletons. Cutaneous lymph node cells were pooled, and they were sorted using CD4, CD8alpha, NKG2D, NKG2ACE and other markers. The sample taken for sequencing was CD4+ T cells sorted from a lymph node. The receptors were sampled from a C3H/HeJ mouse with alopecia areata. The MHC haplotype recorded for the strain is H2-k.

This clone was seen ten or more times. The germline and genes are mouse ones. The read halts 4 residues ahead of the CDR3 end, with the missing end drawn from the germline J gene. The rearrangement uses TRBV29 and TRBJ1-2; 7 bases line up with TRBD1. The trim removed 3 bases at V and 0 bases at J, leaving 1 base unmatched. CDR1 MSHET and CDR2 SYDVDS come from the germline V gene. CDR3 size: 14 residues. CDR3 DNA (partial): TGTGCTAGCAGTTTTCAGGGGGCAAACTCC. Translated: CASSFQGANS. The full CDR3 protein reads CASSFQGANSDYTF.

With respect to this clone: Gene names are mouse gene names. Incomplete CDR3 DNA: TGTGCCAGCAGTCTCCGTCTCGACAGAAACTCC. Translated, it gives CASSLRLDRNS. The CDR3 in full is CASSLRLDRNSDYTF. This chain connects TRBV19 to TRBJ1-2; TRBD1 might be the D (5 bases). The CDR3 extends 4 residues past the end of the read, so its final part is completed from the germline J gene. The ends were cut back, 4 bases at V and 1 base at J, with 14 bases in the middle. CDR3 size: 15 residues. The germline gives CDR1 FNHDT, CDR2 SITEND (reference sequence). The entire variable domain, with the rest obtained from reference TRBV19 and TRBJ1-2, is as follows: GGIITQTPKFLIGQEGQKLTLKCQQNFNHDTMYWYRQDSGKGLRLIYYSITENDLQKGDLSEGYDASREKKSSFSLTVTSAQKNEMAVFLCASSLRLDRNSDYTFGSGTRLLVI.

This clone was seen only a few times. The genes are named according to mouse. With the read ending 4 residues before the CDR3 end, the germline J gene is used to fill in that end. The V gene is TRBV13-1, the J gene TRBJ2-7; 10 nucleotides line up with TRBD2. Germline CDR1 is NSHNY and CDR2 is SYGAGN. There are 15 residues in the CDR3. With 4 bases clipped from V and 3 bases from J, the junction kept 7 bases outside the gene matches. CDR3 bases read: TGTGCCAGCAGTACCCCGGGACTGGGGTTCTAT. Translated: CASSTPGLGFY. The full CDR3 protein reads CASSTPGLGFYEQYF.

This clone came up a few times. The gene symbols are mouse symbols. With the read ending 4 residues before the CDR3 end, the germline J gene is used to fill in that end. This sequence joins TRBV13-2 and TRBJ2-4; 7 nucleotides align to TRBD2. The CDR3 is 16 amino acids. J lost 0 bases, V lost 0 bases, and 4 bases had no gene match. CDR1 and CDR2 (germline): NNHNN, SYGAGS (reference sequence). The CDR3 loop is CASGDAAGGSQNTLYF. CDR3 bases read: TGTGCCAGCGGTGATGCAGCTGGGGGAAGTCAAAAC.

Details on this clone: Mouse gene names and germline throughout. Read data end 3 residues before the CDR3 end; the end is taken from the germline J gene. This sample includes further DNA sequences coding for the same CDR3. V is TRBV1 and J is TRBJ1-6, with a possible D match to TRBD1 (6 bases). TRBJ1-6 is placed among ORFs of uncertain function. Trimming cost V 2 bases and J 3 bases, with 8 bases left between them. The CDR3 runs to 15 residues. From germline, CDR1 is NSQYPW and CDR2 LRSPGD (reference sequence). The part of the CDR3 DNA that was read is TGCACCTGCAGTGCAAGGGACAACTATAATTCGCCC. Translated, it gives CTCSARDNYNSP. In full, the CDR3 is CTCSARDNYNSPLYF.

At least ten counts were recorded for this clone. Any gene name here is a mouse gene name. The read stops 4 residues short of the end of the CDR3; the missing end is completed from the germline J gene. The same CDR3 is also encoded by other DNA sequences in this sample. The chain has TRBV13-1 and TRBJ2-2; 10 nucleotides align to TRBD2. V dropped 5 bases and J dropped 4; count of bases not matched to a gene: 5. The CDR3 runs 15 residues. The germline V gene has CDR1 NSHNY and CDR2 SYGAGN. The CDR3 bases that were read are TGTGCCAGCAGGGCTGGGGGGGCGAGCACCGGG. Its translation is CASRAGGASTG. The entire CDR3 sequence reads CASRAGGASTGQLYF.

For this clone: Gene names and germline refer to mouse. With the read ending 4 residues before the CDR3 end, the germline J gene is used to fill in that end. The chain carries TRBV13-1 and TRBJ2-2; possibly TRBD2 for D (5 bases). The CDR3 covers 13 residues. The germline V gene has CDR1 NSHNY and CDR2 SYGAGN. Between the trimmed V and J ends, which lost 3 bases and 6 bases, there was a span of 9 bases. CDR3 protein: CASSGWEAGQLYF. The DNA read from the CDR3 is TGTGCCAGCAGTGGCTGGGAGGCCGGG.

This clone was detected ten times or more. The genes and germline here are from mouse. The read ends 4 residues before the CDR3 terminus; that terminus is restored from the germline J gene. Other DNA variants within this sample encode the same CDR3. The chain links TRBV13-2 to TRBJ1-2, with D tentatively TRBD1 (6 bases). This CDR3 spans 13 amino acids. CDR1 and CDR2 (germline): NNHNN, SYGAGS (reference sequence). V was shortened by 1 base and J by 2 bases, with 6 bases between the two germline ends. CDR3 sequence: CASGDRGNSDYTF. The CDR3 DNA, read in part, is TGTGCCAGCGGTGATAGGGGGAACTCC.

Concerning this clone: Genes here carry mouse names. Coverage ceases 4 residues before the CDR3 finishes, and the germline J gene fills in the end. This chain connects TRBV13-1 to TRBJ2-2; TRBD2 agrees at 8 bases. The germline V gene has CDR1 NSHNY and CDR2 SYGAGN. CDR3 length: 15 amino acids. V was pared by 5 bases and J by 1 base, with 4 bases of the junction left unmatched. CDR3 protein: CASRGDWQNTGQLYF. The sequenced part of the CDR3 DNA is TGTGCCAGCAGAGGGGACTGGCAAAACACCGGG.

This clone turned up a few times. Gene names are the mouse ones. The CDR3 end falls 4 residues outside the read, so it is completed with the germline J gene. J is TRBJ2-7 and V is TRBV1, with 8 bases lining up with TRBD2. CDR1 and CDR2 from the germline V gene are NSQYPW and LRSPGD (reference sequence). Unmatched junction bases numbered 2, after V lost 1 base and J lost 0 bases. The length of the CDR3 is 15 residues. The CDR3 loop reads CTCSAVWGVSYEQYF. The sequenced CDR3 bases are TGCACCTGCAGTGCAGTCTGGGGGGTCTCCTAT. The full variable domain, completed using reference TRBV1 and TRBJ2-7, is VTLLEQNPRWRLVPRGQAVNLRCILKNSQYPWMSWYQQDLQKQLQWLFTLRSPGDKEVKSLPGADYLATRVTDTELRLQVANMSQGRTLYCTCSAVWGVSYEQYFGPGTRLTVL.

Concerning this clone itself: Genes here carry mouse names. The CDR3 is cut off 4 residues early in the read; its end comes from the germline J gene. The genes are TRBV13-3 and TRBJ2-5; TRBD2 matches at 9 bases. This CDR3 contains 13 residues. Germline CDR1 reads NNHDY; CDR2 reads SYVADS. CDR3 loop: CASRLGGKDTQYF. The covered CDR3 bases are TGTGCCAGCAGACTGGGGGGTAAAGAC.

This clone was counted between two and nine times. The gene names given are mouse names. The read falls 4 residues short of the CDR3 end, and the missing part is taken from the germline J gene. The chain links TRBV13-1 to TRBJ1-2; D perhaps matches TRBD1 (5 bases). CDR1 is NSHNY and CDR2 is SYGAGN in the germline V gene. V was pared by 3 bases and J by 3 bases, with 9 bases between. The CDR3 contains 13 residues. CDR3 residues: CASSGDSYSDYTF. CDR3 bases read: TGTGCCAGCAGTGGTGACAGCTACTCC.

As to this clone: Genes and germline are mouse. The read comes to an end 4 residues before the CDR3 does, leaving the germline J gene to fill in the end. The chain is built from TRBV19 and TRBJ2-1; the D gene is possibly TRBD1 (5 bases). The germline V and J ends were trimmed by 1 base and 0 bases, with 8 bases remaining between them. This CDR3 comprises 15 residues. Germline V gene sequence: CDR1 FNHDT, CDR2 SITEND (reference sequence). The CDR3 here is CASSIRGPNYAEQFF. The sequenced CDR3 bases are TGTGCCAGCAGTATAAGGGGTCCTAACTATGCT. Together with reference TRBV19 and TRBJ2-1, the CDR3 gives the full variable domain: GGIITQTPKFLIGQEGQKLTLKCQQNFNHDTMYWYRQDSGKGLRLIYYSITENDLQKGDLSEGYDASREKKSSFSLTVTSAQKNEMAVFLCASSIRGPNYAEQFFGPGTRLTVL.

This clone occurred a few times. Gene names and germline refer to mouse. The read terminates 4 residues before the CDR3 end, so the remaining end is supplied by the germline J gene. The V and J genes are TRBV13-1 and TRBJ2-7, with 8 bases identical to TRBD2. CDR3 length: 14 residues. V was pared by 1 base and J by 3 bases, with 3 bases of the junction left unmatched. Germline CDR1 and CDR2: NSHNY and SYGAGN. The CDR3 reads CASSDKLGVYEQYF. The CDR3 bases that were read are TGTGCCAGCAGTGATAAACTGGGGGTCTAT.

For this clone: The listed genes are named as in mouse. Read sequence stops 4 residues before the CDR3 end, and the germline J gene provides the missing end. The rearrangement links TRBV31 to TRBJ1-1; 12 nucleotides line up with TRBD1. Per the germline V gene, CDR1 is GKSSPN and CDR2 is SITVG. This CDR3 comprises 14 residues. Incomplete CDR3 DNA: TGTGCCTGGAGTCTCGGGACAGGGGGCCAA. Its translation: CAWSLGTGGQ. The CDR3 in its entirety is CAWSLGTGGQEVFF.

A remark on this clone: Gene names are mouse gene names. The read gets to within 4 residues of the CDR3 end, and the germline J gene fills in the rest. The chain uses TRBV13-1 and TRBJ2-5, with TRBD1 matching 8 bases. J was trimmed by 3 bases and V by 2 bases; bases with no gene match: 5. The CDR3 sequence is 15 residues long. Germline assignment: CDR1 NSHNY and CDR2 SYGAGN. The DNA read from the CDR3 is TGTGCCAGCAGTGAAGCCGGGACAGGTCAAGAC. Protein: CASSEAGTGQD. The whole CDR3 sequence is CASSEAGTGQDTQYF.

This clone was counted at least ten times. Gene and germline names: mouse. The read finishes 4 residues shy of the CDR3 end, and the germline J gene is used to complete it. The same CDR3 is also encoded by other DNA sequences in this sample. The rearrangement links TRBV1 to TRBJ2-5, with 7 bases that match TRBD1. V trimming: 1 base; J trimming: 2 bases; junction bases outside the gene matches: 0. CDR1 and CDR2 from the germline V gene are NSQYPW and LRSPGD (reference sequence). This CDR3 has 14 amino acids. The CDR3 DNA, read in part, is TGCACCTGCAGTGCAGCAGGGGGCCAAGAC. Translating gives CTCSAAGGQD. The CDR3 in its entirety is CTCSAAGGQDTQYF.

In its sample, this clone was seen a few times. Germline and genes here are mouse. The read ends 3 residues before the CDR3 terminus; that terminus is restored from the germline J gene. The chain uses TRBV14 and TRBJ1-6; 7 nucleotides match TRBD1. TRBJ1-6 counts as an open reading frame of uncertain function. Unmatched junction bases numbered 4, after V lost 4 bases and J lost 6 bases. CDR1 and CDR2 (germline): SGHDT, FRDEAV. The CDR3 covers 14 residues. The sequenced part of the CDR3 DNA is TGTGCCAGCAGTCCCGGGACAGTTAATTCGCCC. Residues: CASSPGTVNSP. The entire CDR3 sequence reads CASSPGTVNSPLYF.

Concerning this clone: Any gene name here is a mouse gene name. With the read ending 4 residues before the CDR3 end, the germline J gene is used to fill in that end. In the same sample, other DNA sequences code for this CDR3. The chain recombines TRBV19 with TRBJ1-2; weak D call: TRBD1 (6 bases). With 3 bases removed from V and 0 bases from J, the gap between germline ends came to 9 bases. The length of the CDR3 is 14 residues. CDR1 and CDR2 from the germline V gene are FNHDT and SITEND (reference sequence). The CDR3 sequence: CASSSGTTNSDYTF. Incomplete CDR3 DNA: TGTGCCAGCAGTAGCGGGACAACAAACTCC.

Details on this clone: Genes here carry mouse names. Incomplete CDR3 DNA: TGTGCCAGCAGTGAGGAGGGGACCTAT. It specifies CASSEEGTY. The entire CDR3 reads CASSEEGTYEQYF. V usage is TRBV13-1 and J usage is TRBJ2-7; the D gene is possibly TRBD1 (5 bases). Coverage ceases 4 residues before the CDR3 finishes, and the germline J gene fills in the end. V shed 2 bases and J shed 2 bases, with 8 bases lying between them. CDR1 NSHNY and CDR2 SYGAGN come from the germline V gene. This CDR3 has 13 residues.

This clone occurred many times. Genes and germline come from the mouse. The read halts 4 residues ahead of the CDR3 end, with the missing end drawn from the germline J gene. The chain recombines TRBV17 with TRBJ2-3; TRBD2 might be the D (6 bases). The CDR3 is 15 residues long. V was pared by 3 bases and J by 0 bases, with 10 bases between. Germline V gives CDR1 MNHDT, CDR2 YYDKIL. CDR3 residues: CASSSPGTSAETLYF. The DNA read from the CDR3 is TGTGCTAGCAGTAGTCCGGGGACTAGTGCAGAA.

This clone was detected a few times. Genes here carry mouse names. The read is 4 residues too short to cover the CDR3 end, so that end is filled in from the germline J gene. The gene calls are TRBV5 and TRBJ2-5; 11 bases agree with TRBD2. Germline assignment: CDR1 LGHNA and CDR2 YNLKQL (reference sequence). CDR3 length: 15 residues. The covered CDR3 bases are TGTGCCAGCAGCTCTCCGGGACTGGGGGATGAC. This encodes CASSSPGLGDD. The CDR3 reads in full as CASSSPGLGDDTQYF.

Turning to this clone: Gene names are mouse gene names. The CDR3 end lies 4 residues beyond the end of the read and is filled in from the germline J gene. The chain joins TRBV13-1 to TRBJ2-7, with TRBD2 identical over 7 bases. This CDR3 has 13 residues. Looked up from germline, CDR1 is NSHNY and CDR2 is SYGAGN. CDR3 DNA (partial): TGTGCCAGCAGCTTCTGGGGGAGTTAT. It is translated as CASSFWGSY. The entire CDR3 is CASSFWGSYEQYF.

About this clone: Gene names are mouse gene names. The observed sequence ends 4 residues before the CDR3 terminus, with the missing tail filled in from the germline J gene. The gene calls are TRBV13-1 and TRBJ2-3, with TRBD2 identical over 10 bases. From germline, CDR1 is NSHNY and CDR2 SYGAGN. This CDR3 region has 18 residues. With V trimmed by 0 bases and J by 1 base, 8 bases remained unmatched. The CDR3 sequence: CASSDASGGAKGAETLYF. The CDR3 DNA, read in part, is TGTGCCAGCAGTGATGCTTCTGGGGGGGCGAAGGGTGCAGAA.

As regards this clone: Gene labels here are mouse ones. The DNA ends 4 residues before the CDR3 does, and the rest of the CDR3 is filled in from the germline J gene. The rearrangement uses TRBV19 and TRBJ1-2, with 10 bases identical to TRBD1. V shed 0 bases, J shed 4 bases, and the junction held 3 bases outside the gene matches. The CDR3 has 15 residues. Germline CDR1 is FNHDT and CDR2 is SITEND (reference sequence). The sequenced part of the CDR3 DNA is TGTGCCAGCAGTATAGTGGGACAGGGGTCCTCC. Its protein product is CASSIVGQGSS. The entire CDR3 sequence reads CASSIVGQGSSDYTF.

This clone was recorded many times. The genes are named according to mouse. The CDR3 is cut off 4 residues early in the read; its end comes from the germline J gene. This sample includes further DNA sequences coding for the same CDR3. V is TRBV19 and J is TRBJ1-2; D may be TRBD1 (5 bases). Germline loops: CDR1 FNHDT, CDR2 SITEND (reference sequence). The CDR3 has 14 residues. The germline V and J ends were trimmed by 1 base and 0 bases, with 7 bases remaining between them. The CDR3 loop is CASSILGANSDYTF. Incomplete CDR3 DNA: TGTGCCAGCAGTATACTGGGGGCAAACTCC.